One TCR beta chain is described in this entry. These data are taken from a study of blood T cell repertoires in COVID-19. Study-level information: Material from acute and convalescent COVID-19 was sourced from the United States, Italy and Spain. Sample material is recorded as cDNA or gDNA derived from T cells, B-cell-depleted T cells, or PBMCs.

How the authors handled the data: Reference gene primer amplification yielded estimated nucleated cell counts. Using immunoSEQ multiplex PCR, the repertoire was profiled, and TCRdb retains in-frame clones only, with some absent. That table is the source of V, J and clone size, and D and trimming were worked out from the DNA. The data hold roughly 50,000 clones, with around four fifths observed a single time. Trimming took 4 bases from V and 1 from J, leaving 13 bases between them. The CDR3 length is 15 residues. Germline V gene data show CDR1 as MNHEY and CDR2 as SMNVEV (reference sequence). The sequence came from a woman of 80 years or more with acute or convalescent COVID-19. This sequence joins TRBV27 and TRBJ2-5; D is perhaps TRBD2 (6 bases). Sample: peripheral blood. This chain's CDR3 is CASSSPGLAQETQYF. For the CDR3, the DNA is TGTGCCAGCAGTTCCCCGGGACTCGCCCAAGAGACCCAGTACTTC.